The clone carrying this TCR beta chain was observed once. Its antigen is not known. The source of the sample is a study of T cell responses to AZD1222 COVID-19 vaccine. Study-level information: Both about-4-week and about-12-week second-dose recipients were combined.

The study, taken as a whole, reports: Without day 14 samples, only post-peak T cell repertoires were studied. Two AZD1222 doses significantly raised spike-specific TCR breadth and depth over controls.

Germline loops: CDR1 MGHRA, CDR2 YSYEKL. Trimming cost V 0 bases and J 5 bases; bases outside gene matches: 8. The CDR3 is made up of 17 amino acids. Sequencing was performed with immunoSEQ multiplex PCR; in TCRdb, only in-frame clones are kept and a portion is missing. The data hold roughly 70,000 clones, with more than 75% observed a single time. Sequencing was performed on peripheral blood, taken on day 0 of AZD1222 vaccination. The TCR sequence derives from an adult in good health. The chain combines TRBV4-1 with TRBJ2-3, with 10 bases lining up with TRBD2. In DNA, the CDR3 is TGCGCCAGCAGCCAAGACGGGAGCGGGGGGGTCTTAGATACGCAGTATTTT. Residues: CASSQDGSGGVLDTQYF.